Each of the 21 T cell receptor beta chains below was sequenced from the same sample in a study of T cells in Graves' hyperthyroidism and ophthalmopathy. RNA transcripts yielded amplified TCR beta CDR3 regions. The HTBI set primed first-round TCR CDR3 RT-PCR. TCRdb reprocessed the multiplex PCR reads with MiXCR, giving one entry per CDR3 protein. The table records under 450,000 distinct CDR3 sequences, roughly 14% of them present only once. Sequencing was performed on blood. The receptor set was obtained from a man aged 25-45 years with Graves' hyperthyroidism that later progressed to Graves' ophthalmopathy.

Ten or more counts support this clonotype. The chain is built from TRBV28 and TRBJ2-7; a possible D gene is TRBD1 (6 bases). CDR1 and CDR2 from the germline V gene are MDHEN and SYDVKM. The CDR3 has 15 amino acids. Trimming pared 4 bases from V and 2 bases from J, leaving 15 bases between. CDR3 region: CASSSEQGAPYEQYF. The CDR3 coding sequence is TGTGCCAGCAGTTCGGAACAGGGAGCTCCCTACGAGCAGTACTTC.

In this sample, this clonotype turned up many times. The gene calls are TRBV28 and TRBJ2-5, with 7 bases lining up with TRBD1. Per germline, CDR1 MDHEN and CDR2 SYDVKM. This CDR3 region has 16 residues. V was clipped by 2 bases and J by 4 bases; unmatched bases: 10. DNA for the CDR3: TGTGCCAGCAGTTTAGGATATAGTTCAGGGGGAGAGACCCAGTACTTC. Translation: CASSLGYSSGGETQYF.

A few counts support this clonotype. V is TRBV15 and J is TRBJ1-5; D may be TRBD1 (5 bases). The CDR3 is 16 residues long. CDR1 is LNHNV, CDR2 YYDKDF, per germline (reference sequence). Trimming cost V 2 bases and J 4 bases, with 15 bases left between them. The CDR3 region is CATSRRRETDNQPQHF. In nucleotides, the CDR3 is TGTGCCACCAGCAGACGCCGCGAGACAGATAATCAGCCCCAGCATTTT.

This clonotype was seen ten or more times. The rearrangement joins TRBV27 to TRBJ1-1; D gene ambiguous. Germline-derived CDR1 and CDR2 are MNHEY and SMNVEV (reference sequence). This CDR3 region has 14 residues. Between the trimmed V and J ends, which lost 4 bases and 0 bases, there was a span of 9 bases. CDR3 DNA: TGTGCCAGCAGTTGGGGAGGGATGAACACTGAAGCTTTCTTT. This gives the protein CASSWGGMNTEAFF.

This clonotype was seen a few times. The CDR3 region has the DNA TGCGCCAGCAGCATCGGACAGGGGGCGTATGGCTACACCTTC. It encodes CASSIGQGAYGYTF. This rearrangement joins TRBV5-1 to TRBJ1-2, with 11 bases identical to TRBD1. CDR3 length: 14 residues. CDR1 is SGHRS and CDR2 is YFSETQ in the germline V gene. Trimming removed 4 bases from V and 5 bases from J; junction bases left unmatched: 4.

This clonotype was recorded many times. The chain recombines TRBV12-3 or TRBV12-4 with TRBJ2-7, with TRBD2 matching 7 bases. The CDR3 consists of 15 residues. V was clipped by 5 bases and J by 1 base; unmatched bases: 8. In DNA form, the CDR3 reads TGTGCCAGCAGTCTCCCGGGGGGACGATCCTACGAGCAGTACTTC. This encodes CASSLPGGRSYEQYF.

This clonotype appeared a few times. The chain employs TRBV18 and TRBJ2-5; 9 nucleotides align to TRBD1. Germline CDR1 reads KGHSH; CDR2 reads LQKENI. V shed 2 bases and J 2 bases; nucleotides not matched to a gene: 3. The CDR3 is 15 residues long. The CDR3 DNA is TGTGCCAGCTCACCAGGGACAGGGAGGCAAGAGACCCAGTACTTC. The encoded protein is CASSPGTGRQETQYF.

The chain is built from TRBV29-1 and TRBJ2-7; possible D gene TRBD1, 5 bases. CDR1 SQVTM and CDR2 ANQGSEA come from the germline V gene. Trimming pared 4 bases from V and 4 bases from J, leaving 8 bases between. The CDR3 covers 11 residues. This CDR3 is CSVVRAYEQYF. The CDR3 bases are TGCAGCGTTGTCAGGGCGTACGAGCAGTACTTC.

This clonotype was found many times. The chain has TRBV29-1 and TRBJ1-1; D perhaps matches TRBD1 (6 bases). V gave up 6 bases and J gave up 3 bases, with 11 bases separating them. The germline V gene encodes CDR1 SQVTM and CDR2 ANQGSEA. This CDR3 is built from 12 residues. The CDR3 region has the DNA TGCAGCGTCTGGGACACCTACACTGAAGCTTTCTTT. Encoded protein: CSVWDTYTEAFF.

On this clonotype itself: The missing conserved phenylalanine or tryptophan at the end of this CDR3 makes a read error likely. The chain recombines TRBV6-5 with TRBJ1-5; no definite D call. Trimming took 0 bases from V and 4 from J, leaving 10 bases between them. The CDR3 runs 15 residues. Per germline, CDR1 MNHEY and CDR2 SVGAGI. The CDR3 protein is CASSYSGKANQPQHS. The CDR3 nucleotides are TGTGCCAGCAGTTACTCGGGAAAGGCTAATCAGCCCCAGCATTCT.

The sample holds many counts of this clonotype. CDR3 DNA: TGTGCCAGCATATCGGGCAAACGACAGAATAACTATGGCTACACCTTC. This codes for CASISGKRQNNYGYTF. J is TRBJ1-2 and V is TRBV28; TRBD1 is a possible D gene (5 bases). The CDR3 has 16 residues. Trimming removed 7 bases from V and 1 base from J, with 19 bases in between. Germline lookup yields CDR1 MDHEN and CDR2 SYDVKM.

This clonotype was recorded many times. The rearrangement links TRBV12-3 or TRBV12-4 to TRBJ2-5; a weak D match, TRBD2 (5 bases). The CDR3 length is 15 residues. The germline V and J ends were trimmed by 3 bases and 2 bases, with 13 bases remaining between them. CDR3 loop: CASSFSDWRQETQYF. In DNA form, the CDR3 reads TGTGCCAGCAGTTTTTCGGACTGGAGGCAAGAGACCCAGTACTTC.

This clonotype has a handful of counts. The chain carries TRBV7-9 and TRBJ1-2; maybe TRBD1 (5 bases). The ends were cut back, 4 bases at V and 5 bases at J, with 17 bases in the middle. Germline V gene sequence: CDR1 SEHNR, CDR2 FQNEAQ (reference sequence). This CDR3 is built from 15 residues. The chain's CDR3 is CASSSQLGGGYGYTF. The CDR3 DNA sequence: TGTGCCAGCAGCTCCCAGTTGGGGGGAGGTTATGGCTACACCTTC.

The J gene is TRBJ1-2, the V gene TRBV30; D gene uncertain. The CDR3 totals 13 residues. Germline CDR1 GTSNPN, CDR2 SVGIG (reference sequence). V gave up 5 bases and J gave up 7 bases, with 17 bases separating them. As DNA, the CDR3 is TGTGCCTGGGCGGACTCCGGGCGTGGTGGCTACACCTTC. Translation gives CAWADSGRGGYTF. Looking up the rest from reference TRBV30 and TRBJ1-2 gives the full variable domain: SQTIHQWPATLVQPVGSPLSLECTVEGTSNPNLYWYRQAAGRGLQLLFYSVGIGQISSEVPQNLSASRPQDRQFILSSKKLLLSDSGFYLCAWADSGRGGYTFGSGTRLTVV.

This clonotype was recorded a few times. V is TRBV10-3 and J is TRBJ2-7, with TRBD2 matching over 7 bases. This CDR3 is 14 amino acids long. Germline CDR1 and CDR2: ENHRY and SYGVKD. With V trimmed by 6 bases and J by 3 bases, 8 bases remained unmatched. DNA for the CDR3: TGTGCCATCAGGGGGGGGGTATGGGACTACGAGCAGTACTTC. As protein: CAIRGGVWDYEQYF.

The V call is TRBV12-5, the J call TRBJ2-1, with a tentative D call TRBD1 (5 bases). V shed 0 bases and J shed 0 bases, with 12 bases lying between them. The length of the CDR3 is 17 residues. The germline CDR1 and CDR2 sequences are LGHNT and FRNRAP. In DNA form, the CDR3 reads TGTGCTAGTGGTTTGGTAATAGCAGGGCCCTCCTACAATGAGCAGTTCTTC. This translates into CASGLVIAGPSYNEQFF.

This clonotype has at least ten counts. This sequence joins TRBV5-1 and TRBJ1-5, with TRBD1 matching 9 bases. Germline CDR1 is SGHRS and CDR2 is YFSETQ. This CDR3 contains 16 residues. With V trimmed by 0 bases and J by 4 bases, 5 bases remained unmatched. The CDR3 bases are TGCGCCAGCAGCTTGGGCACAGGGGGCGGGAATCAGCCCCAGCATTTT. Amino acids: CASSLGTGGGNQPQHF. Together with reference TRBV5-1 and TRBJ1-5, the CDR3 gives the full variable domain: KAGVTQTPRYLIKTRGQQVTLSCSPISGHRSVSWYQQTPGQGLQFLFEYFSETQRNKGNFPGRFSGRQFSNSRSEMNVSTLELGDSALYLCASSLGTGGGNQPQHFGDGTRLSIL.

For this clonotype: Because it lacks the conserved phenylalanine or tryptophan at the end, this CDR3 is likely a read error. CDR3 bases: TGTGCCAGCAGTTTCCGACGGGGGAAGGAGACCCAGTACCTC. Translating it yields CASSFRRGKETQYL. The chain is built from TRBV6-2 or TRBV6-3 and TRBJ2-5, with a possible D match to TRBD2 (6 bases). The CDR3 is made up of 14 amino acids. Trimming left V 4 bases short and J 5 bases short, with 14 bases between. From germline, CDR1 is MNHEY and CDR2 SVGEGT.

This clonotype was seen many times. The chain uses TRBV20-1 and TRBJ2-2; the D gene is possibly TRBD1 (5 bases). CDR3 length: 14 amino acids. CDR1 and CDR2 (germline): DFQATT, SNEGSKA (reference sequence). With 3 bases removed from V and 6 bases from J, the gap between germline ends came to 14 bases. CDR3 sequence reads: CSASSDNVAGELFF. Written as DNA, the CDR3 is TGCAGTGCTAGTTCGGACAATGTCGCCGGGGAGCTGTTTTTT.

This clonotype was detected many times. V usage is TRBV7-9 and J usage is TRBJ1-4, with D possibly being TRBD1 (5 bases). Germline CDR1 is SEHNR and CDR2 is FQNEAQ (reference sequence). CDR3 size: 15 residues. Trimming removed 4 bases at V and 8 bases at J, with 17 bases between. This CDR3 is CASSSPGQGREKLFF. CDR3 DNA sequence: TGTGCCAGCAGCTCCCCGGGTCAGGGTCGGGAAAAACTGTTTTTT.

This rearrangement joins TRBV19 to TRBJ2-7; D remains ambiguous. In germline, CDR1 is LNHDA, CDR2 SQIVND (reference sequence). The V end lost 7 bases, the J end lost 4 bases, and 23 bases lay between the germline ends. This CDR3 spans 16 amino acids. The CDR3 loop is CASTPYFRAGEYEQYF. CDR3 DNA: TGTGCCAGTACTCCTTACTTCCGGGCAGGCGAATACGAGCAGTACTTC.